This T cell receptor beta chain was sequenced for a study of T cells in Graves' hyperthyroidism and ophthalmopathy. This clonotype was observed at least ten times. Its antigen is as yet unknown. Hyperthyroidism, newly diagnosed and lasting under 2 months, affected patients aged 18 to 65. Uncontrolled infection, other autoimmune disease, pregnancy and lactation each barred patients from inclusion. Based on clinical symptoms, serum thyroxine and TRAb, thyroid ultrasound and orbital computed tomography, diagnoses were reached. Findings of the study overall: Ophthalmopathy cases were set apart from stable hyperthyroidism by a 13 V-J model.

The TCR beta CDR3 regions underwent amplification using RNA transcripts as the source. HTBI primers drove first-round RT-PCR of the TCR CDR3. Via MiXCR, TCRdb re-called the multiplex PCR reads, giving one row per CDR3 protein. The sample comprises 530,000 or so distinct CDR3 sequences, under 60% of which are singletons, and around 8% rests with the top ten. The clonotype was recovered from a woman under 30 with Graves' hyperthyroidism. The sequenced sample consisted of peripheral blood or thyroid tissue (not recorded which).

The CDR3 DNA reads TGCAGTGCTTCACTAGCGGGAGGGCCCCACGAGCAGTACTTC. Amino acid sequence: CSASLAGGPHEQYF. The gene calls are TRBV20-1 and TRBJ2-7; 13 positions match TRBD2. V lost 5 bases to trimming and J lost 5 bases; unmatched junction nucleotides: 6. The CDR3 spans 14 residues. The germline CDR1 and CDR2 sequences are DFQATT and SNEGSKA (reference sequence).